What follows is one T cell receptor (beta chain) and its context. These data belong to a study of shared T cell receptors in the human thymus. Repertoires were generated with immunoSEQ multiplex PCR, while TCRdb's copy carries only in-frame clones and drops some. The data hold some 720,000 clones, with 88% observed a single time. Per germline, CDR1 LNHNV and CDR2 YYDKDF (reference sequence). Trimming shortened V by 1 base and J by 7 bases, and 13 bases separated the two germline ends. The CDR3 has 15 amino acids. The sample was also linked to a second study, of human thymus T cells. As reported in that work: Resected material from corrective heart surgery provided the thymus tissue analysed. Related studies found that unrelated individuals share highly overlapping thymic repertoires.

The specimen sequenced was thymocytes. The clonotype comes from a boy under two years old with a congenital heart defect. The chain employs TRBV15 and TRBJ2-2; TRBD1 might be the D (5 bases). CDR3 sequence (DNA): TGTGCCACCAGCAGAGGCAGGGATGAAAACGGGGAGCTGTTTTTT. Translation gives CATSRGRDENGELFF.